This is a list of T cell receptor beta chains from one sample in a study of blood T cell repertoires in COVID-19. Sequencing was performed with immunoSEQ multiplex PCR; in TCRdb, only in-frame clones are kept and a portion is missing. The sample consists of some 460,000 clones, about 85% of them appearing once. Sequencing input: PBMCs or T cells enriched from blood (not recorded which). The receptors stem from a woman between 18 and 30 years old with acute COVID-19. Each CDR3 is given with its conserved first and last residue. D genes are given only for firm matches. Only some rows state a clone size, as once, few, many or a class for expanded clones.

clone_size	d_call	v_call	j_call	cdr3_nt	cdr3_aa
NA	TRBD1	TRBV3-1/TRBV3-2	TRBJ2-1	TGTGCCAGCAGCCATCTGGGGGACAGACGGTACAATGAGCAGTTCTTC	CASSHLGDRRYNEQFF
few	NA	TRBV11-2	TRBJ1-4	TGTGCCAGCAGCTTCTCGGAGGGTGAAAAACTGTTTTTT	CASSFSEGEKLFF
NA	TRBD1	TRBV28	TRBJ1-4	TGTGCCAGCAAACGGGACAGTGTAGAAAAACTGTTTTTT	CASKRDSVEKLFF
NA	TRBD1	TRBV19	TRBJ2-5	TGTGCCAGTAGTAAGAGAGGGGGCGGGGAGACCCAGTACTTC	CASSKRGGGETQYF
few	NA	TRBV6-5	TRBJ1-4	TGTGCCAGCAGTCAAAGTGGAGCGGGTGAAAAACTGTTTTTT	CASSQSGAGEKLFF
NA	TRBD2	TRBV5-4	TRBJ2-1	TGTGCCAGCAGCTTGGAGCTAGCGGGCTACAATGAGCAGTTCTTC	CASSLELAGYNEQFF
NA	NA	TRBV4-1	TRBJ2-1	TGCGCCAGCAGCCAAGATCAGGGGCCCTACAATGAGCAGTTCTTC	CASSQDQGPYNEQFF
NA	TRBD2	TRBV29-1	TRBJ2-3	TGCAGCGTTGCAGGGTACCCTAGCGGTCATACGCAGTATTTT	CSVAGYPSGHTQYF
NA	TRBD1	TRBV2	TRBJ2-7	TGTGCCAGCAGACAGGGACAGGGAGGCGAGCAGTACTTC	CASRQGQGGEQYF
few	TRBD2	TRBV4-1	TRBJ2-1	TGCGCCAGCAGCCAAGATCTTGGCGGGAGTAGAGGAAATGAGCAGTTCTTC	CASSQDLGGSRGNEQFF
NA	TRBD1	TRBV5-1	TRBJ2-1	TGCGCCAGCAGGCAGGGGGTAAATGAGCAGTTCTTC	CASRQGVNEQFF
once	TRBD2	TRBV13	TRBJ2-3	TGTGCCAGCAGCTCTCGGACTAGCGATAGGACAGATACGCAGTATTTT	CASSSRTSDRTDTQYF
once	TRBD1	TRBV14	TRBJ1-3	TGTGCCAGCAGCCAACTCTGGACAGGGAGTGGAAACACCATATATTTT	CASSQLWTGSGNTIYF
NA	TRBD1	TRBV7-9	TRBJ2-2	TGTGCCAGTCTGGGGACAGGGGAAACCGGGGAGCTGTTTTTT	CASLGTGETGELFF
NA	NA	TRBV10-3	TRBJ1-1	TGTGCCATCAGTGAGTCGACTACTGAAGCTTTCTTT	CAISESTTEAFF
NA	NA	TRBV3-1/TRBV3-2	TRBJ2-1	TGTGCCAGCAGCTCGGACTACGACAATGAGCAGTTCTTC	CASSSDYDNEQFF
NA	NA	TRBV11-2	TRBJ2-1	TGTGCCAGCAGCTTAGATCCCAGGGTCAATGAGCAGTTCTTC	CASSLDPRVNEQFF
NA	NA	TRBV12-5	TRBJ1-3	TGTGCTAGTGGTTTGGGCGGTACCTCTGGAAACACCATATATTTT	CASGLGGTSGNTIYF
NA	NA	TRBV27	TRBJ1-1	TGTGCCAGCAGTTTTCTTAGTAACACTGAAGCTTTCTTT	CASSFLSNTEAFF
NA	NA	TRBV6-5	TRBJ2-7	TGTGCCAGCAGGGGAGTGTACTACGAGCAGTACTTC	CASRGVYYEQYF
NA	NA	TRBV2	TRBJ1-1	TGTGCCAGCAGTGACAGGGTGAACACTGAAGCTTTCTTT	CASSDRVNTEAFF
NA	NA	TRBV7-2	TRBJ2-1	TGTGCCAGCAGCTTCAGGCAGGGTGATGAGCAGTTCTTC	CASSFRQGDEQFF
NA	NA	TRBV6-5	TRBJ2-2	TGTGCCAGCTCTCGACTAGGTTTGACCGGGGAGCTGTTTTTT	CASSRLGLTGELFF
few	TRBD2	TRBV6-5	TRBJ2-7	TGTGCCAGCAGTTACCAGCGGGAGGGCGGGGAGCAGTACTTC	CASSYQREGGEQYF
NA	TRBD1	TRBV27	TRBJ1-5	TGTGCCAGCACTCGGACAGGGGGCTTGTCGCCCCAGCATTTT	CASTRTGGLSPQHF
NA	TRBD2	TRBV28	TRBJ2-3	TGTGCCAGCAGTGCGACTAGCGGGGAACTAACAGATACGCAGTATTTT	CASSATSGELTDTQYF
NA	NA	TRBV19	TRBJ2-5	TGTGCCAGTAGTAATTTTCGGGAGACCCAGTACTTC	CASSNFRETQYF